This T cell receptor beta chain stems from a study of B cell selection in AIRE deficiency. Points from the study as a whole: About 30.6% of healthy-shared Treg sequences were found among patient Tconv cells.

With regard to this clone: Its antigen remains unidentified.

CD4+CD127+ cells were sorted as the conventional CD4 T cells. Germline V CDR1 and CDR2: MGHRA, YSYEKL. The CDR3 loop spans 13 amino acids. V was shortened by 0 bases and J by 6 bases, with 5 bases between the two germline ends. Using immunoSEQ multiplex PCR, the repertoire was profiled, and TCRdb retains in-frame clones only, with some absent. The sample lists about 24,000 clones; roughly 96% were seen once. The sequencing sample was made of conventional CD4+ T cells sorted from PBMCs. This receptor was identified in a human donor with AIRE deficiency. The V gene is TRBV4-1, the J gene TRBJ1-4, with D hard to call. The CDR3 DNA sequence: TGCGCCAGCAGCCAAGAGGGTTATGAAAAACTGTTTTTT. Translation: CASSQEGYEKLFF.